This T cell receptor beta chain was identified during a study of shared clonotypes between healthy human individuals. The repertoire was sequenced with immunoSEQ multiplex PCR; TCRdb's copy has only in-frame clones and lacks some. This repertoire shows roughly 2.2 million clones, 85% to 95% found once; its top ten account for 0.37%. Source material: naive CD4+ T cells from PBMCs. Subset specified: CD45RA+ positively selected. The source is a man aged 18 to 35 in good health. Some clones in this sample may be carry-over from other donors' samples.

CDR3 coding DNA: TGTGCCAGCACTGCGGGAGTAGCCGAAGAGACCCAGTACTTC. This codes for CASTAGVAEETQYF. This sequence joins TRBV7-8 and TRBJ2-5; 7 nucleotides agree with TRBD2. CDR1 SGHVS and CDR2 FQNEAQ come from the germline V gene. The CDR3 runs 14 residues. The trim removed 7 bases at V and 3 bases at J, leaving 8 bases unmatched.